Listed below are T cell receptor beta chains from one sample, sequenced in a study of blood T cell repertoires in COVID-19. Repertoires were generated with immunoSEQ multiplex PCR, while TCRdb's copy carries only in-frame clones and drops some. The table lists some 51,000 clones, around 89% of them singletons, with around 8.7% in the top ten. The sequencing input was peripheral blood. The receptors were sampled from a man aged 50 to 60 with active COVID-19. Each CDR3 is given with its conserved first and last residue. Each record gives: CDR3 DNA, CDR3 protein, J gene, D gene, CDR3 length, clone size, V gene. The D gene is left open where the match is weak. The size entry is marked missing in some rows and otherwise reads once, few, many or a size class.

cdr3_nt: TGTGCCAGCAGCCTAGAGGGGGACAGGGCATACAATGAGCAGTTCTTC
cdr3_aa: CASSLEGDRAYNEQFF
j_call: TRBJ2-1
d_call: TRBD1
cdr3_length: 16
clone_size: -
v_call: TRBV5-8

cdr3_nt: TGTGCCAGCAGTTTACCCGGACAGGGCCCAGAGACCCAGTACTTC
cdr3_aa: CASSLPGQGPETQYF
j_call: TRBJ2-5
d_call: TRBD1
cdr3_length: 15
clone_size: -
v_call: TRBV27

cdr3_nt: TGCGCCAGCAGGGAGAGGTCCGGCTATGGCTACACCTTC
cdr3_aa: CASRERSGYGYTF
j_call: TRBJ1-2
d_call: -
cdr3_length: 13
clone_size: few
v_call: TRBV5-1

cdr3_nt: TGTGCCAGTAGTATCTTGGCAGGGAAACAGGAGCAGTTCTTC
cdr3_aa: CASSILAGKQEQFF
j_call: TRBJ2-1
d_call: -
cdr3_length: 14
clone_size: -
v_call: TRBV19

cdr3_nt: TGTGCCAGCAGTCCGGCGGGGGGGGTGCCTAATGAAAAACTGTTTTTT
cdr3_aa: CASSPAGGVPNEKLFF
j_call: TRBJ1-4
d_call: -
cdr3_length: 16
clone_size: -
v_call: TRBV25-1

cdr3_nt: TGTGCCAGCAGCTTAGCCTCTGGGCCACCCCTCCACTTT
cdr3_aa: CASSLASGPPLHF
j_call: TRBJ1-6
d_call: -
cdr3_length: 13
clone_size: -
v_call: TRBV7-2

cdr3_nt: TGCGCCAGCAGCCAAGAGGCGATGGAGGGCACTGAAGCTTTCTTT
cdr3_aa: CASSQEAMEGTEAFF
j_call: TRBJ1-1
d_call: -
cdr3_length: 15
clone_size: -
v_call: TRBV4-3

cdr3_nt: TGTGCCAGCAGCCCAAATGCAGGCACCTTGAATGAAGCTTTCTTT
cdr3_aa: CASSPNAGTLNEAFF
j_call: TRBJ1-1
d_call: -
cdr3_length: 15
clone_size: -
v_call: TRBV7-2

cdr3_nt: TGTGCCAGCAGCCAAGGGACTAGCGGCAGATACGAGCAGTACTTC
cdr3_aa: CASSQGTSGRYEQYF
j_call: TRBJ2-7
d_call: TRBD2
cdr3_length: 15
clone_size: -
v_call: TRBV5-5

cdr3_nt: TGCAGTGCCAGTAGCCGGGTTCGCACAGATACGCAGTATTTT
cdr3_aa: CSASSRVRTDTQYF
j_call: TRBJ2-3
d_call: -
cdr3_length: 14
clone_size: -
v_call: TRBV20-1

cdr3_nt: TGTGCCAGCAGTTTCCATACTGACAGGGGGCAAGAGACCCAGTACTTC
cdr3_aa: CASSFHTDRGQETQYF
j_call: TRBJ2-5
d_call: TRBD1
cdr3_length: 16
clone_size: -
v_call: TRBV28

cdr3_nt: TGTGCCAGCAAAGGACAGGGTCCTTCTCCTAATGAAAAACTGTTTTTT
cdr3_aa: CASKGQGPSPNEKLFF
j_call: TRBJ1-4
d_call: TRBD1
cdr3_length: 16
clone_size: -
v_call: TRBV28

cdr3_nt: TGTGCCAGCAGCTTATCACTAGCGGGAGGATACAATGAGCAGTTCTTC
cdr3_aa: CASSLSLAGGYNEQFF
j_call: TRBJ2-1
d_call: TRBD2
cdr3_length: 16
clone_size: -
v_call: TRBV11-2

cdr3_nt: TGTGCCAGCAGCCTCGTCGGGGGTGGTGACACTGAAGCTTTCTTT
cdr3_aa: CASSLVGGGDTEAFF
j_call: TRBJ1-1
d_call: -
cdr3_length: 15
clone_size: -
v_call: TRBV7-3

cdr3_nt: TGTGCCAGCAGCCTCGGGGGGGGTGAGACCCAGTACTTC
cdr3_aa: CASSLGGGETQYF
j_call: TRBJ2-5
d_call: TRBD2
cdr3_length: 13
clone_size: once
v_call: TRBV11-2

cdr3_nt: TGTGCCAGCAGCGTAGATGTAGGGGGTAGCTACGAGCAGTACTTC
cdr3_aa: CASSVDVGGSYEQYF
j_call: TRBJ2-7
d_call: -
cdr3_length: 15
clone_size: once
v_call: TRBV9

cdr3_nt: TGTGCCAGCAGCTTGGCCAAGACTCCCCAGAACACCGGGGAGCTGTTTTTT
cdr3_aa: CASSLAKTPQNTGELFF
j_call: TRBJ2-2
d_call: -
cdr3_length: 17
clone_size: -
v_call: TRBV5-5

cdr3_nt: TGTGCCAGCAGCTTGGAAAGGGGAAGGATGAACGAGCAGTACTTC
cdr3_aa: CASSLERGRMNEQYF
j_call: TRBJ2-7
d_call: -
cdr3_length: 15
clone_size: -
v_call: TRBV5-8